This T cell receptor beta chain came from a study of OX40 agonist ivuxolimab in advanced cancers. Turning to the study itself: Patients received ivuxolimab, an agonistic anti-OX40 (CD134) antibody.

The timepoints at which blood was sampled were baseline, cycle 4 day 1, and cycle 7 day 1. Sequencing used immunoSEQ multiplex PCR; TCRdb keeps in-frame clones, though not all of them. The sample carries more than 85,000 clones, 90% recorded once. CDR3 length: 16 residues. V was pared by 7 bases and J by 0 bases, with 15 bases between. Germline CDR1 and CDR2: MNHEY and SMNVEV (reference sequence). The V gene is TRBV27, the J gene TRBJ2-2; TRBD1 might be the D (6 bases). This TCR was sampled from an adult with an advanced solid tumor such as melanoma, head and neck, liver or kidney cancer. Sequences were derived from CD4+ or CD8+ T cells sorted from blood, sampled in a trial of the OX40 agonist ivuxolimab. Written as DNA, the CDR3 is TGTGCCAGCACTCACCCGGGGACATCGAACACCGGGGAGCTGTTTTTT. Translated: CASTHPGTSNTGELFF.